This T cell receptor (beta chain) was documented in a study of identical twins. This clonotype was counted ten times or more. Each CDR3 protein gets one entry after TCRdb re-called the 5' RACE reads with MiXCR. Of about 160,000 distinct CDR3 sequences in the sample, around 3.6% were seen once. Germline V gene sequence: CDR1 MGHRA, CDR2 YSYEKL. Trimming shortened V by 2 bases and J by 0 bases, and 7 bases separated the two germline ends. This CDR3 has 15 residues. The source is a young man in good health. The sample comprised memory T cells sorted from blood. This chain links TRBV4-1 with TRBJ2-2; D ambiguous. The CDR3 protein is CASSQWGANTGELFF. Written as DNA, the CDR3 is TGCGCCAGCAGCCAATGGGGTGCGAACACCGGGGAGCTGTTTTTT.